A single sample gave rise to the 4 T cell receptor beta chains below, sequenced in a study of shared clonotypes between healthy human individuals. Profiled with immunoSEQ multiplex PCR; TCRdb holds only in-frame clones, not every one. The sample carries under 650,000 clones, 90% to 97% recorded once. The sample was naive CD4+ T cells sorted from blood. Described subset: CD45RA+ positively selected. Receptors were obtained from a woman aged 30 to 39 in good health.

The rearrangement links TRBV11-2 to TRBJ1-3; unclear D gene. The ends were cut back, 3 bases at V and 0 bases at J, with 15 bases in the middle. This CDR3 comprises 17 residues. The germline gives CDR1 SGHAT, CDR2 FQNNGV. The CDR3 DNA reads TGTGCCAGCAGCTTTCGTACAGCCTCGAGCTCTGGAAACACCATATATTTT. It codes for CASSFRTASSSGNTIYF. The whole variable domain, filled in from reference TRBV11-2 and TRBJ1-3, reads EAGVAQSPRYKIIEKRQSVAFWCNPISGHATLYWYQQILGQGPKLLIQFQNNGVVDDSQLPKDRFSAERLKGVDSTLKIQPAKLEDSAVYLCASSFRTASSSGNTIYFGEGSWLTVV.

Note on this clone: Additional DNA sequences in this sample encode the identical CDR3. This sequence joins TRBV5-1 and TRBJ2-5, with a possible D match to TRBD2 (6 bases). The CDR3 contains 14 residues. CDR1 is SGHRS, CDR2 YFSETQ, per germline. V lost 0 bases and J 1 base, leaving 7 bases between the germline ends. CDR3 coding DNA: TGCGCCAGCAGCTTGGTCGGGGGCCAAGAGACCCAGTACTTC. It translates to CASSLVGGQETQYF.

The chain recombines TRBV7-3 with TRBJ2-2; 8 positions match TRBD1. This CDR3 region has 15 residues. The germline V gene has CDR1 SGHTA and CDR2 FQGTGA. The junction had 7 bases not matched to a gene; V was cut back by 5 bases and J by 5 bases. CDR3: CASSPRQGLTGELFF. CDR3 sequence (DNA): TGTGCCAGCAGCCCTAGACAGGGGTTGACCGGGGAGCTGTTTTTT.

A note on this clone: In the same sample, other DNA sequences code for this CDR3. The V call is TRBV7-8, the J call TRBJ2-7, with TRBD1 matching over 7 bases. Losses at the gene ends were 2 bases for V and 0 bases for J; bases not matched to a gene: 1. Germline values: CDR1 SGHVS, CDR2 FQNEAQ. The CDR3 sequence is 14 residues long. The CDR3 loop is CASSLRDSSYEQYF. Written as DNA, the CDR3 is TGTGCCAGCAGCTTACGGGACAGCTCCTACGAGCAGTACTTC.